This record covers a single T cell receptor (beta chain). The data originate from a study of blood T cell repertoires in COVID-19. Assay: immunoSEQ multiplex PCR; the TCRdb copy retains only in-frame clones and omits some. The table has some 40,000 clones, around 90% seen once. This CDR3 is 14 amino acids long. Trimming left V 3 bases short and J 7 bases short, with 12 bases between. Germline lookup yields CDR1 KGHDR and CDR2 SFDVKD. The chain uses TRBV24-1 and TRBJ2-1, with D perhaps matching TRBD1 (6 bases). Sequencing was carried out using peripheral blood. The sequence derives from a human donor in a cohort sampled during active COVID-19. CDR3 nucleotide sequence: TGTGCCACCAGTGATCGCAAACAGGGTAATGAGCAGTTCTTC. Protein: CATSDRKQGNEQFF.